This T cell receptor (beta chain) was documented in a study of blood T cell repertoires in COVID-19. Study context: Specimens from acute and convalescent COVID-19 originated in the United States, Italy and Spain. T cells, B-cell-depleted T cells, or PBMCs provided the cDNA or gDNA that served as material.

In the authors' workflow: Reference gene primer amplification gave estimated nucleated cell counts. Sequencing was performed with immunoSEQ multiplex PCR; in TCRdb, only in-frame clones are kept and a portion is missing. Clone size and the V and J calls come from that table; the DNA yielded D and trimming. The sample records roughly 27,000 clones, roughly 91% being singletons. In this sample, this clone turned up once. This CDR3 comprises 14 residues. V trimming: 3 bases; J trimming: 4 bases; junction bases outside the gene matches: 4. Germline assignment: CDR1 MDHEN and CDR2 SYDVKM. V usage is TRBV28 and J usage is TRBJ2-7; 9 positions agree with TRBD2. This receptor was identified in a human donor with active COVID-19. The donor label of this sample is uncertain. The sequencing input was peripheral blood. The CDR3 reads CASSFFAGGYEQYF. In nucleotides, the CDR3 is TGTGCCAGCAGTTTCTTCGCGGGAGGGTACGAGCAGTACTTC.